A selection of T cell receptor beta chains follows, all from one sample in a study of regulatory T cells in long-lasting Graves disease. TCRdb analysed the multiplex PCR reads with MiXCR anew, one entry per CDR3 protein. The data contain some 470,000 distinct CDR3 sequences, 20% to 25% of them singletons. The sample in question was peripheral blood mononuclear cells (PBMCs), obtained when the disease was refractory, from a patient treated with antithyroid drugs. The receptors come from a female donor with Graves disease. Both conserved end residues are part of each CDR3. Fields, in order: clone size, V gene, CDR3 protein. Not all rows give a size; the values are once, few, many and, for expanded clones, a class.

few,TRBV9,CASSASSRDTEAFF
many,TRBV28,CASSTPGQGGLSEQYF
many,TRBV28,CASSYGQAMTNYGYTF
many,TRBV28,CASSTVKTPETQYF
many,TRBV12-3/TRBV12-4,CASTSRLAGRRETQYF
-,TRBV7-9,CASRGTSRFWGELFF
few,TRBV4-3,CASSQAENGYEQYF
few,TRBV12-3/TRBV12-4,CASSLALAGEGEQFF
many,TRBV2,CASSVGRVFF
-,TRBV20-1,CSARGSGTGNTEAFF
-,TRBV2,CASSEARDRVIYEQYF
many,TRBV12-3/TRBV12-4,CASSPGVVYEQYF
-,TRBV7-2,CASSFSGQGNSPLHF
-,TRBV3-1,CASSQVLAGTGELFF
-,TRBV4-1,CASSQMTSGGSQETQYF
few,TRBV9,CASSVADGPNSPLHF
many,TRBV27,CAFLQEWGMNTEAFF